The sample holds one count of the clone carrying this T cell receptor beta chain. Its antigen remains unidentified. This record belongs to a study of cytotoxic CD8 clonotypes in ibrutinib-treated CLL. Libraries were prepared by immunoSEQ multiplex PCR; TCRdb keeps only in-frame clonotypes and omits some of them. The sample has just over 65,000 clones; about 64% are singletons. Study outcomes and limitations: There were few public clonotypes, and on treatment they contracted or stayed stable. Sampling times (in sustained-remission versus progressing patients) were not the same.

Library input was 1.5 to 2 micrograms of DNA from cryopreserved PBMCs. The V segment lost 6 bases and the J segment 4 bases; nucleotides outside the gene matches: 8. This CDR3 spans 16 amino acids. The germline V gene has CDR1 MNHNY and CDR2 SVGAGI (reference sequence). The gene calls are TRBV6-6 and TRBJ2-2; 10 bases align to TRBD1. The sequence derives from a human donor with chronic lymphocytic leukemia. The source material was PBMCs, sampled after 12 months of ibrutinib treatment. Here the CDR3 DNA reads TGTGCCAGCAGCCCACCGGGACAGGGGAGCACCGGGGAGCTGTTTTTT. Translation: CASSPPGQGSTGELFF.